Each of the 6 T cell receptor beta chains below was sequenced from the same sample in a study of shared clonotypes between healthy human individuals. The repertoire was sequenced with immunoSEQ multiplex PCR; TCRdb's copy has only in-frame clones and lacks some. The top ten hold roughly 1.4% of the sample, which has some 1 million clones, around 76% seen once. The sequencing sample was made of memory CD4+ T cells sorted from blood. Subset meaning: CD45RA-negative fraction. These receptors came from a man aged 18 to 35 in good health.

This clone was seen a few times. The chain recombines TRBV7-6 with TRBJ1-1; weak D call: TRBD1 (6 bases). The CDR3 length is 13 residues. V lost 4 bases to trimming and J lost 5 bases, with 11 bases between them. Germline CDR1 is SGHVS and CDR2 is FNYEAQ. CDR3 sequence: CASSSMTGTEAFF. CDR3 DNA sequence: TGTGCCAGCAGCTCGATGACAGGTACTGAAGCTTTCTTT.

This chain uses TRBV27 with TRBJ2-6; 7 bases are a match to TRBD2. The germline gives CDR1 MNHEY, CDR2 SMNVEV (reference sequence). CDR3 size: 17 residues. Germline trimming cut 3 bases from V and 1 base from J; bases unmatched to any gene: 6. The DNA of the CDR3 is TGTGCCAGCAGTTTTCTCAGCGGGACGTCTGGGGCCAACGTCCTGACTTTC. Protein: CASSFLSGTSGANVLTF.

Regarding this clone: Relative to the germline gene, one junction end is altered; a read error may explain this. V gene TRBV12-5 combines with J gene TRBJ2-4; TRBD2 aligns across 11 bases. The germline V gene has CDR1 LGHNT and CDR2 FRNRAP. CDR3 length equals 18 residues. Here the CDR3 DNA reads TGTGCTAGTGCTTTGGTACTAGCGGGAGAATACGTCAAAAACATTCAGTACTTC. It translates to CASALVLAGEYVKNIQYF.

The V and J genes are TRBV9 and TRBJ2-7; 9 positions agree with TRBD2. The junction had 10 bases not matched to a gene; V was cut back by 0 bases and J by 0 bases. Germline V gives CDR1 SGDLS, CDR2 YYNGEE. The CDR3 covers 18 residues. DNA of the CDR3: TGTGCCAGCAGCGTAGCGGCTAGCGGGGACCCAAACTCCTACGAGCAGTACTTC. It is translated as CASSVAASGDPNSYEQYF. The complete variable domain, with remaining parts taken from reference TRBV9 and TRBJ2-7, reads DSGVTQTPKHLITATGQRVTLRCSPRSGDLSVYWYQQSLDQGLQFLIQYYNGEERAKGNILERFSAQQFPDLHSELNLSSLELGDSALYFCASSVAASGDPNSYEQYFGPGTRLTVT.

The chain uses TRBV19 and TRBJ2-7, with no clear D. V lost 5 bases, J lost 6 bases, and 14 bases lay in between. Germline-derived CDR1 and CDR2 are LNHDA and SQIVND (reference sequence). This CDR3 is built from 13 residues. CDR3 amino acids: CASSAGPAGEQYF. The DNA of the CDR3 is TGTGCCAGTAGTGCCGGGCCAGCTGGCGAGCAGTACTTC.

V and J are TRBV5-1 and TRBJ2-1; 11 positions match TRBD1. V trimming: 4 bases; J trimming: 7 bases; junction bases outside the gene matches: 7. This CDR3 region has 15 residues. Germline V gene sequence: CDR1 SGHRS, CDR2 YFSETQ. The chain's CDR3 is CASSRTGGSFNEQFF. Here the CDR3 DNA reads TGCGCCAGCAGCCGGACAGGGGGCTCCTTTAATGAGCAGTTCTTC.